This T cell receptor beta chain was identified during a study of radiation and T cells in renal cell carcinoma. Some clones are missing from TCRdb's copy, which holds only in-frame ones; the method was immunoSEQ multiplex PCR. The repertoire holds about 150,000 clones, with 87% as singletons. V dropped 4 bases and J dropped 3 bases, with 12 bases sitting between them. Germline CDR1 reads SGDLS; CDR2 reads YYNGEE. The CDR3 is 14 amino acids. Time point defined: blood 2 weeks post-SBRT. Treatment noted: 15 Gy SBRT to primary tumor, nephrectomy 4 weeks later. The chain has TRBV9 and TRBJ2-3; D is unresolved. The source of this sequence is a woman in her fifties or sixties with renal cell carcinoma. The input for sequencing was blood, taken from a patient whose treatment included radiotherapy and nephrectomy. CDR3 DNA sequence: TGTGCCAGCAGCCCGCAAACTTTAACAGATACGCAGTATTTT. Its protein product is CASSPQTLTDTQYF.